These T cell receptor beta chains were read from a single sample in a study of OX40 agonist ivuxolimab in advanced cancers. Sequencing used immunoSEQ multiplex PCR; TCRdb keeps in-frame clones, though not all of them. The table records 100,000 or so clones, 95% to 97% of them present only once. Sequenced here: CD4+ or CD8+ T cells sorted from blood, sampled in a trial of the OX40 agonist ivuxolimab. These receptors all stem from an adult with an advanced solid tumor such as melanoma, head and neck, liver or kidney cancer. Both conserved end residues are part of each CDR3. D genes are given only for firm matches. Expanded clones are given a class, and other clones once, few, many or no size at all.

d_call	j_call	clone_size	v_call	cdr3_nt	cdr3_aa
NA	TRBJ2-3	NA	TRBV27	TGTGCCAGCAGCCCTGCTGGGGATACGCAGTATTTT	CASSPAGDTQYF
NA	TRBJ2-7	NA	TRBV19	TGTGCCAGTAGTGCGTCCGGGACCCCCACCTACGAGCAGTACTTC	CASSASGTPTYEQYF
TRBD2	TRBJ2-7	NA	TRBV4-1	TGCGCCAGCAGCCAAGAAGAAGGGTGGGAGGGCTTCCGCGAGCAGTACTTC	CASSQEEGWEGFREQYF
TRBD1	TRBJ2-3	NA	TRBV7-3	TGTGCCAGCTCCCGGGACAGGGGCACAGATACGCAGTATTTT	CASSRDRGTDTQYF
TRBD2	TRBJ2-3	NA	TRBV6-5	TGTGCCAGCAGCCTAGGGACTAGCGGGGGGAGTGCGTATTTT	CASSLGTSGGSAYF
NA	TRBJ1-1	NA	TRBV10-2	TGCGCCAGCAGTGCTCAGGGCACTGAAGCTTTCTTT	CASSAQGTEAFF
NA	TRBJ1-2	NA	TRBV11-2	TGTGCCAGCAGCCTAGACATCTATGGCTACACCTTC	CASSLDIYGYTF
NA	TRBJ1-6	once	TRBV7-9	TGTGCCAGCAGCAGTTCCCGGGAGGGAACCCCTAGTAATTCACCCCTCCACTTT	CASSSSREGTPSNSPLHF
TRBD2	TRBJ2-3	NA	TRBV19	TGTGCCAGTAGTATTCGGACTAGCGGTTCCACAGATACGCAGTATTTT	CASSIRTSGSTDTQYF
NA	TRBJ1-1	NA	TRBV7-2	TGTGCCAGCAGCTCGGGAGTGATGAACACTGAAGCTTTCTTT	CASSSGVMNTEAFF
NA	TRBJ1-5	NA	TRBV5-4	TGTGCCAGCAGCCCGGGACCGTCGGACCACTATAGCAATCAGCCCCAGCATTTT	CASSPGPSDHYSNQPQHF
TRBD2	TRBJ2-7	NA	TRBV28	TGTGCCAGCAGTCTCCGGACTAGCGGGAGGGACGAGCAGTACTTC	CASSLRTSGRDEQYF
TRBD2	TRBJ2-2	NA	TRBV28	TGTGCCAGCAGTTTATCGACTAGCGCCGGGGAGCTGTTTTTT	CASSLSTSAGELFF
NA	TRBJ1-4	NA	TRBV2	TGTGCCAGCAGTGAAGTTGCAGGATGGAATGAAAAACTGTTTTTT	CASSEVAGWNEKLFF
TRBD1	TRBJ2-1	NA	TRBV19	TGTGCCAGTAGGTCCGGGACAGGACTCCCCTTGAGAGTGGATGAGCAGTTCTTC	CASRSGTGLPLRVDEQFF
NA	TRBJ2-5	once	TRBV27	TGTGCCAGCAGTTCCTCAGGGACTTGGGAGACCCAGTACTTC	CASSSSGTWETQYF
TRBD1	TRBJ1-2	NA	TRBV27	TGTGCCAGCAGTTCTGGACAGGGGGCAGGTGGCTACACCTTC	CASSSGQGAGGYTF
NA	TRBJ2-2	NA	TRBV7-9	TGTGCCAGCAGCTTAGTACGAGGGGGGACCGGGGAGCTGTTTTTT	CASSLVRGGTGELFF
NA	TRBJ1-2	NA	TRBV28	TGTGCCAGCAGTTTAGGAGGACCCTATGGCTACACCTTC	CASSLGGPYGYTF
NA	TRBJ1-5	NA	TRBV6-6	TGTGCCAGTAACGGGGGGGATACCCAGCCCCAGCATTTT	CASNGGDTQPQHF
NA	TRBJ2-1	NA	TRBV9	TGTGCCAGCAGCTCCACGGCGGGAATATCCTACAATGAGCAGTTCTTC	CASSSTAGISYNEQFF
TRBD2	TRBJ2-5	NA	TRBV11-1	TGTGCCAGCAGCCCGGCTAGCGGGAAAGGTCAAGAGACCCAGTACTTC	CASSPASGKGQETQYF
TRBD2	TRBJ2-1	NA	TRBV27	TGTGCCAGCAGTTTCCCGGGACTAGCGGGAGAAGAGCAGTTCTTC	CASSFPGLAGEEQFF
TRBD1	TRBJ2-7	NA	TRBV4-1	TGCGCCAGCAGCCAAGATGAAGGGACAGGGATCACCTACGAGCAGTACTTC	CASSQDEGTGITYEQYF
TRBD1	TRBJ1-2	NA	TRBV6-5	TGTGCCAGCAAGTTGGAGGGGGCGGACTATGGCTACACCTTC	CASKLEGADYGYTF
TRBD2	TRBJ2-2	NA	TRBV19	TGTGCCAGTAGTATAGATAGCGGGGGTCCGAACACCGGGGAGCTGTTTTTT	CASSIDSGGPNTGELFF
NA	TRBJ2-1	NA	TRBV9	TGTGCCAGCAGCGTAGGAGACCCTCTAGCACAGCAGTTCTTC	CASSVGDPLAQQFF
NA	TRBJ2-3	NA	TRBV4-3	TGCGCCAGCAGCCAAGCGGCAGGGGAGGGAGATACGCAGTATTTT	CASSQAAGEGDTQYF